This is a list of T cell receptor beta chains from one sample in a study of blood T cell repertoires in COVID-19. Measured with immunoSEQ multiplex PCR; TCRdb has only the in-frame clones, and not every one. The sample gives under 250,000 clones, approximately 85% of which show up once; 4% is in the top ten. The sequenced sample consisted of peripheral blood. The source is a man aged 50-60 years with acute or convalescent COVID-19. Both conserved end residues are part of each CDR3. The D gene is left open where the match is weak. Clone size, where shown, is once, few, many, or a class for clones that have expanded.

clone_size j_call v_call d_call cdr3_nt cdr3_aa
. TRBJ2-3 TRBV7-3 TRBD2 TGTGCCAGCAGCTTAACACCGGGACTAGAGGGAGATACGCAGTATTTT CASSLTPGLEGDTQYF
. TRBJ2-2 TRBV19 TRBD2 TGTGCCAGTGGACTAGCGGGAGCGGGGACCGGGGAGCTGTTTTTT CASGLAGAGTGELFF
. TRBJ1-2 TRBV5-6 . TGTGCCAGCAGCTTGGAACAGGTCAATGGCTACACCTTC CASSLEQVNGYTF
. TRBJ1-1 TRBV28 . TGTGCCAGCAGTTTATGCGGGGGGCGGGGGACTGAAGCTTTCTTT CASSLCGGRGTEAFF
. TRBJ1-2 TRBV30 TRBD1 TGTGCCTGGAGTGACAGGGGAAGGTATGGCTACACCTTC CAWSDRGRYGYTF
. TRBJ2-1 TRBV11-3 TRBD2 TGTGCCAGCACCGGGGGGTCCTACAATGAGCAGTTCTTC CASTGGSYNEQFF
few TRBJ1-2 TRBV30 . TGTGCCTGGAGTGTACAGAGCGGAGGCTACACCTTC CAWSVQSGGYTF
. TRBJ2-5 TRBV11-2 TRBD1 TGTGCCAGCAGCTCCGGGACAGAAGAGACCCAGTACTTC CASSSGTEETQYF
. TRBJ1-1 TRBV9 . TGTGCCAGCAGCCTCAGCGGGACATTGAACACTGAAGCTTTCTTT CASSLSGTLNTEAFF
. TRBJ2-3 TRBV5-8 . TGTGCCAGCAACCCAAATTTCGAAATCGGAGGGACCGATACGCAGTATTTT CASNPNFEIGGTDTQYF
. TRBJ2-1 TRBV6-5 TRBD2 TGTGCCAGCAGACGAACCGGGACTAGCGATGAGCAGTTCTTC CASRRTGTSDEQFF
. TRBJ1-3 TRBV19 . TGTGCCAGTAGTACGACAGGACCTGGAAACACCATATATTTT CASSTTGPGNTIYF
. TRBJ2-3 TRBV15 . TGTGCCACCAGCCTACTCCCTAGCACAGATACGCAGTATTTT CATSLLPSTDTQYF
once TRBJ2-2 TRBV6-5 . TGTGCCAGCAAGCAGGGGTCCCGGGAGCTGTTTTTT CASKQGSRELFF
. TRBJ1-1 TRBV19 . TGTGCCAGTAGTCTCCAGGGAGGGGATACTGAAGCTTTCTTT CASSLQGGDTEAFF
. TRBJ1-5 TRBV2 TRBD1 TGTGCCAGCAGTGAAACAGGGGAGGTTTATAGCAATCAGCCCCAGCATTTT CASSETGEVYSNQPQHF
. TRBJ2-2 TRBV5-1 TRBD2 TGCGCCAGCGGCTTCACAATGGGGCGCGGGAGGGAGAACACCGGGGAGCTGTTTTTT CASGFTMGRGRENTGELFF
. TRBJ2-1 TRBV19 TRBD2 TGTGCCAGTAGTATAGTTACAGCGGGGGAGGTCTATGAGCAGTTCTTC CASSIVTAGEVYEQFF
. TRBJ2-2 TRBV10-3 TRBD1 TGTGCCATCAGTGAGTGGGGACAGGGGGACACCGGGGAGCTGTTTTTT CAISEWGQGDTGELFF
. TRBJ2-1 TRBV5-1 TRBD2 TGCGCCAGCCAAATAGCGGGAATATTCAATGAGCAGTTCTTC CASQIAGIFNEQFF
. TRBJ2-2 TRBV24-1 TRBD1 TGTGCCACCGCGCGACAGGGGAACACCGGGGAGCTGTTTTTT CATARQGNTGELFF
. TRBJ2-7 TRBV30 TRBD2 TGTGCCTGGAGTCCGACTAGCCGCGAGCAGTACTTC CAWSPTSREQYF
once TRBJ1-2 TRBV28 . TGTGCCAGCAGGAAACAGGTTCTTAACTATGGCTACACCTTC CASRKQVLNYGYTF
. TRBJ2-7 TRBV28 . TGTGCCAGCAGTTTGCCGGGGACCTACGAGCAGTACTTC CASSLPGTYEQYF
. TRBJ1-1 TRBV9 . TGTGCCAGCAGCGTTCTCCAACGACAGATCAACACTGAAGCTTTCTTT CASSVLQRQINTEAFF
. TRBJ2-1 TRBV3-1/TRBV3-2 TRBD2 TGTGCCAGCAGCCAAGATCCGAGCGGGAGGCGGAATGAGCAGTTCTTC CASSQDPSGRRNEQFF
. TRBJ2-1 TRBV4-1 TRBD2 TGCGCCAGCAGCCTGTTAAGCGGGGGGGCCTTGCGGTCCCATGAGCAGTTCTTC CASSLLSGGALRSHEQFF
many TRBJ2-7 TRBV7-8 . TGTGCCAGCAGCCAGAGAGGGTCGGGCTCCTACGAGCAGTACTTC CASSQRGSGSYEQYF
. TRBJ1-3 TRBV5-6 TRBD1 TGTGCCAGCAGCTTGGGCAGAAGGGGGCAAGGAAACACCATATATTTT CASSLGRRGQGNTIYF
. TRBJ2-2 TRBV6-6 TRBD1 TGTGCCAGCAGTCGAGGACAGACAGGGCACACCGGGGAGCTGTTTTTT CASSRGQTGHTGELFF
. TRBJ2-6 TRBV24-1 . TGTGCCACCAGTGATTTTCCAGGGTCAGGCGGGGCCAACGTCCTGACTTTC CATSDFPGSGGANVLTF
. TRBJ2-1 TRBV25-1 . TGTGCCAGCAGTGAAGGCCCCGATGAGCAGTTCTTC CASSEGPDEQFF
. TRBJ2-7 TRBV7-6 . TGTGCCAGCAGCTTTGGGGCAGGGCCCTCCTACGAGCAGTACTTC CASSFGAGPSYEQYF
few TRBJ1-2 TRBV2 TRBD1 TGTGCCAAGGAGCGGGCGACGACAGGGCGGTGGGGCTACACCTTC CAKERATTGRWGYTF
few TRBJ2-4 TRBV9 TRBD1 TGTGCCAGCAGCGTAGCTACAGGGACAGGGACACTTACCAAAAACATTCAGTACTTC CASSVATGTGTLTKNIQYF
once TRBJ2-7 TRBV4-1 TRBD1 TGCGCCAGCAGCCAAGATAGAGGGGGCGCATACGAGCAGTACTTC CASSQDRGGAYEQYF
. TRBJ1-2 TRBV5-6 TRBD1 TGTGCCAGCAACGAACTGTTACAGGGGGAGACTAACTATGGCTACACCTTC CASNELLQGETNYGYTF
. TRBJ1-5 TRBV5-1 . TGCGCCAGCAGCCCTTCCACGGGAAACAATCAGCCCCAGCATTTT CASSPSTGNNQPQHF
. TRBJ1-1 TRBV12-3/TRBV12-4 . TGTGCCAGCTCCCTGGTGGGGGGAGCTGAAGCTTTCTTT CASSLVGGAEAFF
. TRBJ2-1 TRBV7-9 TRBD2 TGTGCCAGCAGCTTCGGATTAGCGGGAGGCCTCGATGAGCAGTTCTTC CASSFGLAGGLDEQFF
. TRBJ1-1 TRBV19 . TGTGCCAGTAGCATACGGACAGCTAACACTGAAGCTTTCTTT CASSIRTANTEAFF
. TRBJ1-2 TRBV6-5 . TGTGCCAGCAGTTACTCGATTCAGGAAGGAGGCTACACCTTC CASSYSIQEGGYTF